This T cell receptor beta chain was identified during a study of cytotoxic CD8 clonotypes in ibrutinib-treated CLL. Study context: Patients attained some 25 partial and 2 complete responses; at median around 63 months, about 15 remained remitted while about twelve progressed. Response samples were taken after a median of around twelve months on treatment, range 6 to 36. Whole-study findings and limits: Clonality measured at baseline exceeded age-matched healthy donors, tracking circulating CD8+ T-cell counts.

Measured with immunoSEQ multiplex PCR; TCRdb has only the in-frame clones, and not every one. The sample holds about 160,000 clones; over 65% are singletons and the top ten take roughly 2%. As to this clone: The antigen remains unidentified.

The V gene end was trimmed by 3 bases and the J gene end by 6 bases; junction bases not matched to a gene: 8. The V gene's germline CDR1 is SGDLS and CDR2 YYNGEE. The CDR3 sequence is 15 residues long. This TCR derives from a human donor with chronic lymphocytic leukemia. The chain links TRBV9 to TRBJ1-5, with TRBD1 matching over 8 bases. Sequenced here: PBMCs, sampled after 12 months of ibrutinib treatment. The CDR3 bases are TGTGCCAGCAGCGCAGAGACAGGGGTGAGTCAGCCCCAGCATTTT. This translates into CASSAETGVSQPQHF.